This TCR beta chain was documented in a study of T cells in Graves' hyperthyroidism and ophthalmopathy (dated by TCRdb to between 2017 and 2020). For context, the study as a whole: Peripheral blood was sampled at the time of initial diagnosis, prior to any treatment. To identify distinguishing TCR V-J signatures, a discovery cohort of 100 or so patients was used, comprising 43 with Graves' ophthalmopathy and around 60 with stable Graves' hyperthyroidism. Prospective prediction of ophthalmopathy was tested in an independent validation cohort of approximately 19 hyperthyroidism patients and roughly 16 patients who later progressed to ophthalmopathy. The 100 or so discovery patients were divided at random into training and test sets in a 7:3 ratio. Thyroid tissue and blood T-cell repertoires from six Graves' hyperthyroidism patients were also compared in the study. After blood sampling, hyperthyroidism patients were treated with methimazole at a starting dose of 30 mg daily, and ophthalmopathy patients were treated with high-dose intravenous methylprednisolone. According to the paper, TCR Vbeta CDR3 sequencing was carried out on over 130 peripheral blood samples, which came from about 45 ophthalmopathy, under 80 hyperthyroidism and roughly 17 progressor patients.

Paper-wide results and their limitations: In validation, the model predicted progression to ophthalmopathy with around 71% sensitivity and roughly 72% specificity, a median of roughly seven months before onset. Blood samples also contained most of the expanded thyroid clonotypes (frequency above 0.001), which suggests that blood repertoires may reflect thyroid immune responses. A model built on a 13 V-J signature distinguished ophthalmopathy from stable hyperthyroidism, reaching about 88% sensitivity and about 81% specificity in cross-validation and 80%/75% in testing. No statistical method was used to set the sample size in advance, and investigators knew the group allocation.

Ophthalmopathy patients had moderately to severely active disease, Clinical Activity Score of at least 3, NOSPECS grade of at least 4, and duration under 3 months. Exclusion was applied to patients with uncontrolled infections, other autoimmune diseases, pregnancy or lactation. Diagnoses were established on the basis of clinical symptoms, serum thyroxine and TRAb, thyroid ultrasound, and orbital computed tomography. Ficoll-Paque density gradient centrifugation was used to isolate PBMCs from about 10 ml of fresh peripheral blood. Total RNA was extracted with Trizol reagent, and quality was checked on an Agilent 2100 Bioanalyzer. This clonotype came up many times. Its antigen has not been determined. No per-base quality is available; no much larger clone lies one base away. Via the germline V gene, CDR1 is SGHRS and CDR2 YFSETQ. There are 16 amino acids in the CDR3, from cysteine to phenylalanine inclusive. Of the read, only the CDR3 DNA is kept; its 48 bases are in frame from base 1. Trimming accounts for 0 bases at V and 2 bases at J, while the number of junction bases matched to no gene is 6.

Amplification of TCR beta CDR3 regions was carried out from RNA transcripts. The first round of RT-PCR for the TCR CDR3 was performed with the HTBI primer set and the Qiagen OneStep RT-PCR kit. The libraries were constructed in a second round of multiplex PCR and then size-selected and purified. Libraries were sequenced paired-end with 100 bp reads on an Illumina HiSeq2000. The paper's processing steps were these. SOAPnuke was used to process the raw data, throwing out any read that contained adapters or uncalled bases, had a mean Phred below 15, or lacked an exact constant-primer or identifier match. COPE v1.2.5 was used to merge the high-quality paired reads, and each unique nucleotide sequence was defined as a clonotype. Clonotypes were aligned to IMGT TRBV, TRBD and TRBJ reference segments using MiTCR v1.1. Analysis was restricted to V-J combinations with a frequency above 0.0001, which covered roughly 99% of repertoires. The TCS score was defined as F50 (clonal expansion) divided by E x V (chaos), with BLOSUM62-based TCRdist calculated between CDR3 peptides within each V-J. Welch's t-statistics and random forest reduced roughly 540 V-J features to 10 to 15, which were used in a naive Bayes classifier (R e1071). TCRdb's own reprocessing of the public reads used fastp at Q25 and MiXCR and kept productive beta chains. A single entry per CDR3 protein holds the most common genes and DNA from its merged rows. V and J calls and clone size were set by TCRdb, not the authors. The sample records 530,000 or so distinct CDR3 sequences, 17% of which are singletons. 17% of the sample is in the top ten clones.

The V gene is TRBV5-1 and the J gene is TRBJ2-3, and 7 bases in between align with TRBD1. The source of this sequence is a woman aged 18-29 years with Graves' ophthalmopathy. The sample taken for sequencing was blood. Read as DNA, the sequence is TGCGCCAGCAGCTTGGTGGGGACAGCGACCACAGATACGCAGTATTTT. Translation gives CASSLVGTATTDTQYF.